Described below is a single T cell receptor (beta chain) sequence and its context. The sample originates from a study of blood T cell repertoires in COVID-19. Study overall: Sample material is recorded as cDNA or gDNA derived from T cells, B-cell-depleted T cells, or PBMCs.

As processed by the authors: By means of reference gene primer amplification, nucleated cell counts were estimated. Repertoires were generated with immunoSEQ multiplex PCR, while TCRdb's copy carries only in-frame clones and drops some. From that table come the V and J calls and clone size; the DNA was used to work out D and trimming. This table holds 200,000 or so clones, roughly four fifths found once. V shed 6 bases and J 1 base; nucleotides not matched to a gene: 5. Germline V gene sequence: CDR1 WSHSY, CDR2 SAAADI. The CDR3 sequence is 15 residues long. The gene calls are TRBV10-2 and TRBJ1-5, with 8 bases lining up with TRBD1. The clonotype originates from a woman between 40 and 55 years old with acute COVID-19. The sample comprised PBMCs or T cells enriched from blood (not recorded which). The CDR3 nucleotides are TGCGCCAGCAGCAGGGACAGGTCCAGCAATCAGCCCCAGCATTTT. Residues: CASSRDRSSNQPQHF.